This is a list of T cell receptor beta chains from one sample in a study of CD8+ T cells in alopecia areata. Data came from immunoSEQ multiplex PCR; TCRdb stores just in-frame clones and leaves some out. The data hold some 120,000 clones, with less than 50% observed a single time. Sequencing was carried out using NKG2D-low CD8+ T cells sorted from blood. These receptor sequences come from a human donor with alopecia areata. Each CDR3 is given with its conserved first and last residue. A D gene is named only where the DNA matches it firmly. Part of the rows lack a size; the others show once, few, many or a class for expanded clones.

>TRBV28|NA|TRBJ2-3|few
TGTGCCAGCAGTTCCCGGACAGCAGATACGCAGTATTTT
CASSSRTADTQYF
>TRBV13|NA|TRBJ1-2|NA
TGTGCCAGCAGTGGGCATACAGGCTATGGCTACACCTTC
CASSGHTGYGYTF
>TRBV27|NA|TRBJ1-2|NA
TGTGCCAGCAGGACTAACTATGGCTACACCTTC
CASRTNYGYTF
>TRBV27|TRBD1|TRBJ2-5|NA
TGTGCCAGCACCGCTTCGACAGGGGACGAGACCCAGTACTTC
CASTASTGDETQYF
>TRBV29-1|TRBD1|TRBJ1-4|few
TGCAGCGTTGAAATCGGGACAGGGAAACTGTTTTTT
CSVEIGTGKLFF
>TRBV29-1|NA|TRBJ1-2|NA
TGCAGCGTTGCCGGGGAGCGCTATGGCTACACCTTC
CSVAGERYGYTF
>TRBV9|TRBD1|TRBJ2-1|NA
TGTGCCAGCAGCGACGGGACAGGGGAAGTATTGCAGTTCTTC
CASSDGTGEVLQFF
>TRBV29-1|NA|TRBJ1-2|NA
TGCAGCGTAGATGGGGACTCCCTAGCTGGCTACACCTTC
CSVDGDSLAGYTF
>TRBV29-1|NA|TRBJ2-1|NA
TGCAGCGCCAACTCCGGGGGGCCGCCAGTTACACGTTACAATGAGCAGTTCTTC
CSANSGGPPVTRYNEQFF
>TRBV29-1|TRBD2|TRBJ2-5|NA
TGCAGCGGGGGGTCCAGCGGGAGGATTGGGGAGACCCAGTACTTC
CSGGSSGRIGETQYF
>TRBV4-1|NA|TRBJ2-2|NA
TGCGCCAGCAGCCATCAACAGGGATTAGGGGACACCGGGGAGCTGTTTTTT
CASSHQQGLGDTGELFF
>TRBV28|NA|TRBJ2-1|few
TGTGCCAGCAGTCCTTACAATGAGCAGTTCTTC
CASSPYNEQFF
>TRBV7-6|NA|TRBJ2-2|NA
TGTGCCAGCAGCTTAGTGAGAGAAGACACCGGGGAGCTGTTTTTT
CASSLVREDTGELFF
>TRBV29-1|TRBD1|TRBJ1-3|NA
TGCAGCGTTGGACTGACAGGGATTGGAAACACCATATATTTT
CSVGLTGIGNTIYF
>TRBV15|NA|TRBJ2-1|NA
TGTGCCACCAGCAGATCAAGACAGGCCTACAATGAGCAGTTCTTC
CATSRSRQAYNEQFF
>TRBV27|NA|TRBJ1-2|NA
TGTGCCAGCAGTAATTCGGCCGACGACTATGGCTACACCTTC
CASSNSADDYGYTF
>TRBV7-6|TRBD2|TRBJ2-7|NA
TGTGCCAGCAGCTTAGGGGCGGGAGCCTACGAGCAGTACTTC
CASSLGAGAYEQYF
>TRBV7-9|NA|TRBJ2-1|NA
TGTGCCAGCAGCCCCCGGTGGAATGAGCAGTTCTTC
CASSPRWNEQFF
>TRBV29-1|NA|TRBJ2-1|NA
TGCAGCGTTGACGGTGGGCCGTCCTACAATGAGCAGTTCTTC
CSVDGGPSYNEQFF
>TRBV19|NA|TRBJ2-1|NA
TGTGCCAGTAGTCCTACAGACACCGACCTCAATGAGCAGTTCTTC
CASSPTDTDLNEQFF
>TRBV27|NA|TRBJ1-5|NA
TGTGCCAGCAGTTTAGGGGGAGATCAGCCCCAGCATTTT
CASSLGGDQPQHF
>TRBV4-1|TRBD2|TRBJ2-1|NA
TGCGCGAGCGAGGGACTAGCGGGTAATGAGCAGTTCTTC
CASEGLAGNEQFF
>TRBV29-1|NA|TRBJ2-3|few
TGCAGCGTTGAGTTCGGGATTACTAGCACAGATACGCAGTATTTT
CSVEFGITSTDTQYF
>TRBV5-1|NA|TRBJ2-7|NA
TGCGCCAGCAGCTTGGTGACAGGTACTGAAGAGCAGTACTTC
CASSLVTGTEEQYF
>TRBV5-6|NA|TRBJ2-7|NA
TGTGCCAGCAGCTTGGCAGGCGTGAACTACGAGCAGTACTTC
CASSLAGVNYEQYF
>TRBV11-2|TRBD2|TRBJ2-7|NA
TGTGCCAGCAGCCCCGCCCAGGGACTAGCGGGATCATACGAGCAGTACTTC
CASSPAQGLAGSYEQYF
>TRBV29-1|NA|TRBJ1-1|NA
TGCAGCGTCACCGGGACAACGAACACTGAAGCTTTCTTT
CSVTGTTNTEAFF
>TRBV4-1|NA|TRBJ2-7|NA
TGCGCCAGCAGCACCCAGGGAGTAGGGGCCTACGAGCAGTACTTC
CASSTQGVGAYEQYF
>TRBV4-2|NA|TRBJ2-1|NA
TGTGCCAGCAGCCCCCTCATAGGAGGGCAAAATGAGCAGTTCTTC
CASSPLIGGQNEQFF
>TRBV29-1|TRBD2|TRBJ2-3|NA
TGCAGCGTTGAACCGGGACTAGCGGGGGACACAGATACGCAGTATTTT
CSVEPGLAGDTDTQYF
>TRBV29-1|TRBD1|TRBJ2-7|NA
TGCAGCGCCGACAGGGGGCTGAACGAGCAGTACTTC
CSADRGLNEQYF
>TRBV11-3|NA|TRBJ2-3|few
TGTGCCAGCACCGACCTGGGGGATACGCAGTATTTT
CASTDLGDTQYF
>TRBV4-1|NA|TRBJ2-1|NA
TGCGCCAGCAGCCAAGCCCGATACAATGAGCAGTTCTTC
CASSQARYNEQFF
>TRBV29-1|TRBD2|TRBJ2-1|NA
TGCAGCGTTGACGGTGCAGCGGGGGGGCTGGCCGAGCAGTTCTTC
CSVDGAAGGLAEQFF
>TRBV14|NA|TRBJ2-1|NA
TGTGCCAGCAGCCAGCTCTCCTACAATGAGCAGTTCTTC
CASSQLSYNEQFF
>TRBV29-1|NA|TRBJ2-3|few
TGCAGCGTTGAAGGCGCCGGAGATACGCAGTATTTT
CSVEGAGDTQYF
>TRBV5-1|NA|TRBJ2-3|NA
TGCGCCAGCAGCCCAGCCTTGGACTCAACAGATACGCAGTATTTT
CASSPALDSTDTQYF
>TRBV27|TRBD1|TRBJ2-3|NA
TGTGCCAGCAGTGTATTTGGGACAGGGGGAGCAGATACGCAGTATTTT
CASSVFGTGGADTQYF
>TRBV29-1|NA|TRBJ2-7|NA
TGCAGCGTTGAAGATCTTGAGACAGGTTACGAGCAGTACTTC
CSVEDLETGYEQYF
>TRBV27|NA|TRBJ2-1|NA
TGTGCCAGCAACCCTCGGGGGGCCTTCGAGCAGTTCTTC
CASNPRGAFEQFF
>TRBV5-4|TRBD2|TRBJ2-7|NA
TGTGCCAGCAGCCCTACTAGCGGCGGTGGGTACGAGCAGTACTTC
CASSPTSGGGYEQYF
>TRBV5-1|TRBD2|TRBJ2-7|few
TGCGCCAGCAGCTATAGCGGGGCCCCAGACGAGCAGTACTTC
CASSYSGAPDEQYF
>TRBV30|NA|TRBJ1-1|NA
TGTGCCTGGAGTCTTAGCAGCTCAGACACTGAAGCTTTCTTT
CAWSLSSSDTEAFF
>TRBV2|NA|TRBJ2-5|NA
TGTGCCAGCAGTGAAGTTTCCCGTTCGGTTGAGACCCAGTACTTC
CASSEVSRSVETQYF
>TRBV30|NA|TRBJ2-2|once
TGTGCCTTTCACCTAGCGACCGGGGAGCTGTTTTTT
CAFHLATGELFF
>TRBV29-1|TRBD2|TRBJ2-3|few
TGCAGCGGCCAAAAGGTCGGGGGGAACACAGATACGCAGTATTTT
CSGQKVGGNTDTQYF
>TRBV2|NA|TRBJ2-7|NA
TGTGCCAGCCCAGGGGATCCCGACTACGAGCAGTACTTC
CASPGDPDYEQYF
>TRBV20-1|TRBD1|TRBJ2-7|NA
TGCAGTGCTCGAACAGGGGGCGAGCAGTACTTC
CSARTGGEQYF
>TRBV27|TRBD2|TRBJ2-5|NA
TGTGCCAGCAGGGAGCTAGCGGGAATACAAGAGACCCAGTACTTC
CASRELAGIQETQYF
>TRBV7-6|NA|TRBJ2-5|NA
TGTGCCAGCAGCCCCTCTCGCGCCGAAGAGACCCAGTACTTC
CASSPSRAEETQYF
>TRBV13|NA|TRBJ2-3|NA
TGTGCCAGCAGCCCCAACCCAGCCGAGATCACAGATACGCAGTATTTT
CASSPNPAEITDTQYF
>TRBV27|NA|TRBJ1-5|few
TGTGCCAGCAGTTACACTGATAGCAATCAGCCCCAGCATTTT
CASSYTDSNQPQHF
>TRBV29-1|NA|TRBJ2-1|NA
TGCAGCGGAATCACCGGGGTCTACAATGAGCAGTTCTTC
CSGITGVYNEQFF
>TRBV2|NA|TRBJ2-3|NA
TGTGCCAGCAGTGGTCCGGACCTAGACACAGATACGCAGTATTTT
CASSGPDLDTDTQYF
>TRBV30|NA|TRBJ1-5|NA
TGTGCCTGGAGTCGAACAGGGTTTAGCAATCAGCCCCAGCATTTT
CAWSRTGFSNQPQHF
>TRBV2|NA|TRBJ2-3|NA
TGTGCCAGCATTCCCCCAGGGACGTTCACAGATACGCAGTATTTT
CASIPPGTFTDTQYF